Given below is one TCR beta chain in context. Its target is not known. Between the trimmed V and J ends, which lost 4 bases and 5 bases, there was a span of 24 bases. The CDR3 is made up of 18 amino acids. From germline, CDR1 is SGHRS and CDR2 YFSETQ. This record belongs to a study of regulatory T cells in long-lasting Graves disease. Findings of the study overall: Persistent disease showed a preference for TRBV28, TRBJ1-2 and TRBJ2-5.

Construction of the TCR beta libraries employed iRepertoire HTBI primers in conjunction with Arm-PCR of CDR3 regions. As originally analysed: The samples included roughly 61 TRBV and around 15 TRBJ segments. TCRdb analysed the multiplex PCR reads with MiXCR anew, one entry per CDR3 protein. These V and J calls originate from TCRdb's pipeline instead of the authors' own analysis. The sample includes fewer than 400,000 distinct CDR3 sequences, less than 25% of them seen just once. The time point was: persistent/refractory GD, antithyroid drugs over 5 years with positive TRAb. Extracted RNA from PBMCs served as the source of the TCR library. The peripheral blood volume drawn was approximately 9.5 milliliters, and it was collected into EDTA tubes.

This chain connects TRBV5-1 to TRBJ2-2; D perhaps matches TRBD2 (6 bases). The input for sequencing was peripheral blood mononuclear cells (PBMCs), taken when the disease was refractory, from a patient treated with antithyroid drugs. The TCR comes from a female donor with Graves disease. The CDR3 loop is CASSPDLGGAYWTGELFF. CDR3 nucleotides: TGCGCCAGCAGCCCCGACTTGGGCGGGGCCTATTGGACCGGGGAGCTGTTTTTT.